These 24 T cell receptor beta chains were all obtained from the same sample, sequenced in a study of cytomegalovirus exposure and HLA in healthy donors. The PCR used 60 Vbeta and 13 Jbeta primers. Profiling relied on immunoSEQ multiplex PCR, and the TCRdb table lists in-frame clones only, not all of them. The repertoire has about 160,000 clones, about 88% of them found once; the top ten carry roughly 1.9%. Sequenced sample: PBMCs. These receptors all stem from a woman aged 18-35 years in good health and CMV-seronegative.

This clone was found a few times. The sample holds other DNA sequences that translate to the same CDR3. V usage is TRBV5-1 and J usage is TRBJ2-1; 10 positions agree with TRBD2. The germline V gene encodes CDR1 SGHRS and CDR2 YFSETQ. The CDR3 is 15 residues long. V was clipped by 2 bases and J by 3 bases; unmatched bases: 2. Written as DNA, the CDR3 is TGCGCCAGCAGCTTCGGACTAGCGGACTACAATGAGCAGTTCTTC. Translated, it gives CASSFGLADYNEQFF.

The count of this clone is one. This sequence joins TRBV11-3 and TRBJ2-7, with D maybe TRBD2 (6 bases). The CDR3 runs to 13 residues. The V gene lost 5 bases and the J gene lost 5 bases, with 13 bases spanning the gap. The germline V gene has CDR1 SGHNT and CDR2 YENEEA. For the CDR3, the DNA is TGTGCCAGCAGCCCGGGGAGGTTGCACGAGCAGTACTTC. Translated: CASSPGRLHEQYF. Drawing the rest from reference TRBV11-3 and TRBJ2-7, the complete variable domain is EAGVVQSPRYKIIEKKQPVAFWCNPISGHNTLYWYLQNLGQGPELLIRYENEEAVDDSQLPKDRFSAERLKGVDSTLKIQPAELGDSAVYLCASSPGRLHEQYFGPGTRLTVT.

The chain couples TRBV28 to TRBJ1-1, with D possibly matching TRBD1 (6 bases). Trimming pared 5 bases from V and 1 base from J, leaving 14 bases between. The CDR3 totals 15 residues. Per germline, CDR1 MDHEN and CDR2 SYDVKM. The CDR3 region has the DNA TGTGCCAGCAGTACGATCAGGGGTTCGAACACTGAAGCTTTCTTT. Amino acids: CASSTIRGSNTEAFF.

The chain carries TRBV30 and TRBJ1-2; weak D call: TRBD1 (5 bases). Germline CDR1 is GTSNPN and CDR2 is SVGIG (reference sequence). V was shortened by 8 bases and J by 4 bases, with 23 bases between the two germline ends. The CDR3 extends over 15 amino acids. For the CDR3, the DNA is TGTGCCGGAGGGGTAACGGGGACTATGGGCTATGGCTACACCTTC. Residues: CAGGVTGTMGYGYTF. Full variable domain (rest looked up from reference TRBV30 and TRBJ1-2): SQTIHQWPATLVQPVGSPLSLECTVEGTSNPNLYWYRQAAGRGLQLLFYSVGIGQISSEVPQNLSASRPQDRQFILSSKKLLLSDSGFYLCAGGVTGTMGYGYTFGSGTRLTVV.

V is TRBV10-3 and J is TRBJ1-2, with a tentative D call TRBD1 (6 bases). The CDR3 has 18 amino acids. Germline V gene lookup returns CDR1 ENHRY and CDR2 SYGVKD. V was clipped by 3 bases and J by 0 bases, with 20 bases between them. For the CDR3, the DNA is TGTGCCATCAGTGATAGGACAGAAGGGGACCAAGCTAACTATGGCTACACCTTC. It encodes CAISDRTEGDQANYGYTF.

The genes are TRBV28 and TRBJ2-7; tentative D call: TRBD1 (5 bases). Germline CDR1 and CDR2: MDHEN and SYDVKM. The CDR3 runs to 12 residues. The germline V and J ends were trimmed by 5 bases and 4 bases, with 9 bases remaining between them. CDR3 DNA: TGTGCCAGCAGTCAAAGGGGTTACGAGCAGTACTTC. Its translation: CASSQRGYEQYF.

This chain links TRBV30 with TRBJ2-5; 7 bases fit TRBD2. Matching the DNA end better, TRBJ2-7 makes the J call doubtful. CDR3 length: 18 residues. CDR1 and CDR2 from the germline V gene are GTSNPN and SVGIG (reference sequence). In DNA, the CDR3 is TGTGCCTGGAGTTATAGAATCCTAGCGGAATACGGTGGGTACGAGCAGTACTTC. Translated: CAWSYRILAEYGGYEQYF.

The V and J genes are TRBV28 and TRBJ2-5; 12 bases line up with TRBD2. CDR1 and CDR2 (germline): MDHEN, SYDVKM. Trimming cost V 4 bases and J 3 bases; bases outside gene matches: 3. The CDR3 has 15 residues. The CDR3 reads CASSSWTSGEETQYF. DNA of the CDR3: TGTGCCAGCAGTTCCTGGACTAGCGGGGAAGAGACCCAGTACTTC.

This clone was recorded only once. V is TRBV6-5 and J is TRBJ2-7; D perhaps matches TRBD2 (5 bases). Germline CDR1 and CDR2: MNHEY and SVGAGI. The CDR3 contains 13 residues. The V and J ends lost 2 bases and 7 bases respectively, with 12 bases between them. The CDR3 nucleotides are TGTGCCAGCAGTTACAGGGCAGGAGGAGAGCAGTACTTC. Encoded protein: CASSYRAGGEQYF.

The genes are TRBV27 and TRBJ1-1; D is perhaps TRBD1 (5 bases). Germline loops: CDR1 MNHEY, CDR2 SMNVEV (reference sequence). CDR3 length: 13 amino acids. Trimming pared 6 bases from V and 3 bases from J, leaving 11 bases between. CDR3 nucleotides: TGTGCCAGCAGGCCGGGGGGGTACACTGAAGCTTTCTTT. This translates into CASRPGGYTEAFF.

The rearrangement links TRBV28 to TRBJ1-1, with D uncertain. Germline loops: CDR1 MDHEN, CDR2 SYDVKM. The germline V and J ends were trimmed by 3 bases and 1 base, with 6 bases remaining between them. The CDR3 consists of 13 residues. The CDR3 bases are TGTGCCAGCAGTTTGGTACAGAACACTGAAGCTTTCTTT. Translating it yields CASSLVQNTEAFF.

V usage is TRBV2 and J usage is TRBJ2-1, with 7 positions matching TRBD2. Germline CDR1 and CDR2: SNHLY and FYNNEI. The length of the CDR3 is 13 residues. With V trimmed by 1 base and J by 15 bases, 9 bases remained unmatched. CDR3 amino acids: CASSEEAGPYPFF. Written as DNA, the CDR3 is TGTGCCAGCAGTGAAGAAGCGGGGCCCTACCCGTTCTTC.

This sequence joins TRBV2 and TRBJ2-7; no firm D call. Germline loops: CDR1 SNHLY, CDR2 FYNNEI. This CDR3 has 14 residues. V was pared by 3 bases and J by 5 bases, with 14 bases between. The CDR3 sequence: CASSEALTVHEQYF. In nucleotides, the CDR3 is TGTGCCAGCAGTGAGGCACTGACTGTCCACGAGCAGTACTTC.

The gene calls are TRBV9 and TRBJ2-7; D is ambiguous. This CDR3 has 15 amino acids. Trimming left V 4 bases short and J 1 base short, with 15 bases between. Germline V gives CDR1 SGDLS, CDR2 YYNGEE. This CDR3 is CASSPTLGWSYEQYF. The CDR3 DNA reads TGTGCCAGCAGCCCTACACTCGGGTGGTCCTACGAGCAGTACTTC.

This clone was seen only a few times. V and J are TRBV10-3 and TRBJ2-1; 11 nucleotides align to TRBD1. Germline V lookup: CDR1 ENHRY, CDR2 SYGVKD. CDR3 length: 15 amino acids. V was pared by 3 bases and J by 8 bases, with 6 bases of the junction left unmatched. In nucleotides, the CDR3 is TGTGCCATCAGTGATAGGGGACAGGGGGGTGATGAGCAGTTCTTC. Translation: CAISDRGQGGDEQFF.

This chain links TRBV6-1 with TRBJ1-1; 7 bases fit TRBD1. Germline V CDR1 and CDR2: MNHNS, SASEGT. V shed 8 bases, J shed 7 bases, and the junction held 10 bases outside the gene matches. The CDR3 length is 13 residues. This CDR3 is CASSGTVKGEAFF. The CDR3 bases are TGTGCCAGCTCCGGGACAGTCAAAGGTGAAGCTTTCTTT.

The chain couples TRBV6-5 to TRBJ1-3; TRBD1 agrees at 7 bases. CDR3 length: 16 amino acids. The germline CDR1 and CDR2 sequences are MNHEY and SVGAGI. Losses at the gene ends were 2 bases for V and 0 bases for J; bases not matched to a gene: 4. The CDR3 reads CASSYGTVSSGNTIYF. The CDR3 DNA reads TGTGCCAGCAGTTACGGGACAGTCAGCTCTGGAAACACCATATATTTT.

The gene calls are TRBV12-5 and TRBJ2-5; TRBD2 matches at 8 bases. V dropped 5 bases and J dropped 3; count of bases not matched to a gene: 5. This CDR3 region has 14 residues. Looked up from germline, CDR1 is LGHNT and CDR2 is FRNRAP. The CDR3 spells CASGMIAGKETQYF. In nucleotides, the CDR3 is TGTGCTAGTGGTATGATAGCGGGGAAAGAGACCCAGTACTTC.

This chain joins TRBV4-2 and TRBJ2-1; D is perhaps TRBD1 (8 bases). This CDR3 comprises 17 residues. V dropped 1 base and J dropped 1 base, with 14 bases sitting between them. Germline V gene lookup returns CDR1 LGHNA and CDR2 YNFKEQ. Written as DNA, the CDR3 is TGTGCCAGCAGCCAAGGGGCGGGGGACAGGTCCTACAATGAGCAGTTCTTC. Amino acid sequence: CASSQGAGDRSYNEQFF.

This clone was seen only once. The chain joins TRBV2 to TRBJ1-1; tentative D call: TRBD1 (5 bases). V gave up 6 bases and J gave up 3 bases, with 11 bases separating them. The germline gives CDR1 SNHLY, CDR2 FYNNEI. This CDR3 spans 13 amino acids. The CDR3 protein is CASRPREDTEAFF. The CDR3 region has the DNA TGTGCCAGCAGACCCAGGGAGGACACTGAAGCTTTCTTT.

Notes on this clone: Other nucleotide sequences in the sample specify the same CDR3. The CDR3 is CASGAVAGYTF. CDR3 nucleotide sequence: TGTGCTAGTGGTGCAGTGGCTGGCTACACCTTC. This chain uses TRBV12-5 with TRBJ1-2; D ambiguous. The CDR3 is 11 amino acids. Trimming stripped 5 bases from V and 7 bases from J, with 8 bases between. From germline, CDR1 is LGHNT and CDR2 FRNRAP.

This chain joins TRBV7-9 and TRBJ2-7; a possible D gene is TRBD2 (6 bases). The V gene's germline CDR1 is SEHNR and CDR2 FQNEAQ (reference sequence). Trimming took 3 bases from V and 7 from J, leaving 10 bases between them. The CDR3 is made up of 12 amino acids. Written as DNA, the CDR3 is TGTGCCAGCAGCTTCTCGACTAGAGAGCAGTACTTC. This codes for CASSFSTREQYF.

This clone appeared a single time. The chain couples TRBV6-5 to TRBJ1-5, with 7 bases fitting TRBD1. The CDR3 runs 15 residues. CDR1 is MNHEY and CDR2 is SVGAGI in the germline V gene. With 5 bases clipped from V and 0 bases from J, the junction kept 4 bases outside the gene matches. The CDR3 loop reads CASSPRQGSNQPQHF. CDR3 DNA: TGTGCCAGCAGTCCCCGACAGGGTAGCAATCAGCCCCAGCATTTT.

The chain joins TRBV28 to TRBJ1-2; 7 nucleotides align to TRBD1. J was trimmed by 3 bases and V by 10 bases; bases with no gene match: 5. CDR1 MDHEN and CDR2 SYDVKM come from the germline V gene. The CDR3 length is 12 residues. The CDR3 here is CATRQGDYGYTF. CDR3 in DNA: TGTGCCACCAGACAGGGCGACTATGGCTACACCTTC.